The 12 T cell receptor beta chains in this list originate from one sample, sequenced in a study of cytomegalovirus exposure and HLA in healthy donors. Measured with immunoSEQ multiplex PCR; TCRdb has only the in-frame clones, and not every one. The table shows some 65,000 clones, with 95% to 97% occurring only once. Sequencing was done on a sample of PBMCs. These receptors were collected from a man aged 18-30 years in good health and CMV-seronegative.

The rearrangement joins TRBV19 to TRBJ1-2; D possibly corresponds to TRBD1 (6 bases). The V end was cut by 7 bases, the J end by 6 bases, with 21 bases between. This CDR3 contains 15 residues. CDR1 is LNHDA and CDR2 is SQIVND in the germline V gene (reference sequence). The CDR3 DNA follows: TGTGCCAGTAAATTGGCAGGGGAAGGGCTTAATGGCTACACCTTC. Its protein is CASKLAGEGLNGYTF.

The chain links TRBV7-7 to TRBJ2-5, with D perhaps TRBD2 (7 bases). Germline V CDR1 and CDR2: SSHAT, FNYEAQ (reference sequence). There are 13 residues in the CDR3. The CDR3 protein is CASGQGGAETQYF. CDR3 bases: TGTGCTAGCGGGCAAGGGGGAGCGGAGACCCAGTACTTC.

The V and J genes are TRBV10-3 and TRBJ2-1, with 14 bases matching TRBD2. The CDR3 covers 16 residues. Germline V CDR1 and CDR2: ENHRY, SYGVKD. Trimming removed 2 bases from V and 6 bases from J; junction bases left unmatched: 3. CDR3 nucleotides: TGTGCCATCAGTGAGCCAGGACTAGCGGGGGGCAATGAGCAGTTCTTC. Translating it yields CAISEPGLAGGNEQFF.

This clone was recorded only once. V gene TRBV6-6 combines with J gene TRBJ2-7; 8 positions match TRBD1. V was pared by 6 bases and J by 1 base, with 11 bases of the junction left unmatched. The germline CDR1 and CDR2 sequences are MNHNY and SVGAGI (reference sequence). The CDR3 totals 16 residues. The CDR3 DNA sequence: TGTGCCAGCAGACCTGACAGGGGCCCCGGGTCCTACGAGCAGTACTTC. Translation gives CASRPDRGPGSYEQYF.

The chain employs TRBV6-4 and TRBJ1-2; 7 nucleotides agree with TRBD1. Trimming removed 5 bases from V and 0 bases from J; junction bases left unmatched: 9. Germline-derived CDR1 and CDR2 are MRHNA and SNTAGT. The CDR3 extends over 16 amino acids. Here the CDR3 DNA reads TGTGCCAGCAGTCCCGAGGGACAGTTTCCTAACTATGGCTACACCTTC. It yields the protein CASSPEGQFPNYGYTF.

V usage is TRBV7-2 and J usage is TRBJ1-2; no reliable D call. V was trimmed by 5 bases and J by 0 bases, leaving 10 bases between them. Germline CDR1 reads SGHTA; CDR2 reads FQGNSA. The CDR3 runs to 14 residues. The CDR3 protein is CASSRGGPNYGYTF. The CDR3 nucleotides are TGTGCCAGCAGCCGGGGAGGCCCTAACTATGGCTACACCTTC.

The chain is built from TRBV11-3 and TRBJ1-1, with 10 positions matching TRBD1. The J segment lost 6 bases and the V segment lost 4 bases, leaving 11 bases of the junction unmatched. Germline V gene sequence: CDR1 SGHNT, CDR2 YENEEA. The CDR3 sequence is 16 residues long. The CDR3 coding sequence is TGTGCCAGCAGCTCGCCGACAGGGGGCTTTAATTCTGAAGCTTTCTTT. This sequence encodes CASSSPTGGFNSEAFF.

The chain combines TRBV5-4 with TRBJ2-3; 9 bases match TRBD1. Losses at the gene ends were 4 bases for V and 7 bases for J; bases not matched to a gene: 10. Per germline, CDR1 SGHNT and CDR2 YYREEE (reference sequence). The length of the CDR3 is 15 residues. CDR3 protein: CASSRPGQGMNTQYF. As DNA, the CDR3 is TGTGCCAGCAGCAGACCGGGACAGGGTATGAATACGCAGTATTTT.

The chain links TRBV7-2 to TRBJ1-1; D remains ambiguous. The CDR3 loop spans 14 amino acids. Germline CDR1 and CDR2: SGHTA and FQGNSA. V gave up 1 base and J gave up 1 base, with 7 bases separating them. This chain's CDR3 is CASSLGVTNTEAFF. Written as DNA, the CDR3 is TGTGCCAGCAGCTTAGGCGTCACGAACACTGAAGCTTTCTTT.

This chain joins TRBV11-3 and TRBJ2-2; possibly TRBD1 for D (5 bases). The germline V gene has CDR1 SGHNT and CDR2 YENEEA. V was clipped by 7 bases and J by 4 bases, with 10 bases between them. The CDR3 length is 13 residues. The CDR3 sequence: CASNGHPTGELFF. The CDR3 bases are TGTGCCAGCAACGGACATCCCACCGGGGAGCTGTTTTTT.

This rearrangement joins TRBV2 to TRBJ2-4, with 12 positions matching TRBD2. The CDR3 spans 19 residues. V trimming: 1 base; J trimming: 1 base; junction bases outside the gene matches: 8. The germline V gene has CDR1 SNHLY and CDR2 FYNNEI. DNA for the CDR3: TGTGCCAGCAGTGAAGGGACTAGCGGGACCTCGGGGGCCAAAAACATTCAGTACTTC. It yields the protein CASSEGTSGTSGAKNIQYF.

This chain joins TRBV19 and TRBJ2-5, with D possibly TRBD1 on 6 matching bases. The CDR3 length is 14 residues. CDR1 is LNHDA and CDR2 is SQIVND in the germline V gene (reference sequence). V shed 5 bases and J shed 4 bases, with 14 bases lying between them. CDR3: CASSPTGSGETQYF. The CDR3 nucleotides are TGTGCCAGTAGTCCGACAGGTTCAGGAGAGACCCAGTACTTC.